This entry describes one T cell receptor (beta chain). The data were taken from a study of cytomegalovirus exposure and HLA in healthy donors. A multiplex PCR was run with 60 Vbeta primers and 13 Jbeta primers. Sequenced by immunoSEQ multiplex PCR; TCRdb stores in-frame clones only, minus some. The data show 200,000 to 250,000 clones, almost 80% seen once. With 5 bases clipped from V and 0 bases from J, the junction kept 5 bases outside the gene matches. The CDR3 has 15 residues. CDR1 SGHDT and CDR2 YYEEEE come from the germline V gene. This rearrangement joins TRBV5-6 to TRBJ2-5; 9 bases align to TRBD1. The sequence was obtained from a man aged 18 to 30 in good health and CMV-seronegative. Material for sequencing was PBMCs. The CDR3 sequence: CASRLGQGYQETQYF. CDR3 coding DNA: TGTGCCAGCAGACTAGGACAGGGGTACCAAGAGACCCAGTACTTC.